The clone carrying this T cell receptor beta chain was seen more than once but under ten times. After removal of 5 bases from V and 3 bases from J, the junction contained 3 bases not matched to a gene. Germline V gene lookup returns CDR1 KGHSH and CDR2 LQKENI. This CDR3 comprises 14 residues. This record belongs to a study of blood T cell repertoires in COVID-19. Using immunoSEQ multiplex PCR, the repertoire was profiled, and TCRdb retains in-frame clones only, with some absent. The sample includes about 190,000 clones, roughly 86% of them seen just once. The V gene is TRBV18, the J gene TRBJ1-4; 7 nucleotides agree with TRBD1. The TCR was taken from a woman in her 70s with active or convalescent COVID-19. Sequencing input: peripheral blood. The CDR3 protein is CASSLGQPNEKLFF. Written as DNA, the CDR3 is TGTGCCAGCTCATTGGGACAGCCTAATGAAAAACTGTTTTTT.